Each of the 24 T cell receptor beta chains below was sequenced from the same sample in a study of post-analysis software for immune sequencing data. These receptors are not linked to any known antigen. Included in the TCR beta cDNA libraries were unique molecular identifiers. Via MiXCR, TCRdb re-called the PCR reads, giving one row per CDR3 protein. The sample yields approximately 730,000 distinct CDR3 sequences, around 27% seen once. Whole-study findings and limits: Compared with controls, patients had more of 4 to 6 TRBV segments, including TRBV5-6, TRBV5-1 and TRBV20-1.

Sequencing was performed on blood. The origin of the receptors is a girl between 10 and 17 years old with multiple sclerosis.

This clonotype was counted a few times. The junction and the germline gene differ at one end; a read error may be behind it. The J gene is TRBJ1-1, the V gene TRBV6-1, with D possibly TRBD1 on 6 matching bases. Germline CDR1 and CDR2: MNHNS and SASEGT. This CDR3 contains 14 residues. The CDR3 nucleotides are TGTGCCAGCAGCGCCCAGGGGTCGAACACCGAAGCTTTCTTT. As protein: CASSAQGSNTEAFF.

This clonotype occurred many times. This sequence joins TRBV9 and TRBJ2-7; 9 nucleotides agree with TRBD1. The germline V gene has CDR1 SGDLS and CDR2 YYNGEE. Unmatched junction bases numbered 5, after V lost 3 bases and J lost 4 bases. The CDR3 runs 14 residues. DNA for the CDR3: TGTGCCAGCAGCGCGGGACAGGGCGGTTACGAGCAGTACTTC. Translation gives CASSAGQGGYEQYF.

J is TRBJ2-3 and V is TRBV5-1; D might be TRBD2 (6 bases). With 0 bases removed from V and 2 bases from J, the gap between germline ends came to 10 bases. Germline V gives CDR1 SGHRS, CDR2 YFSETQ. The CDR3 runs 15 residues. CDR3 nucleotide sequence: TGCGCCAGCAGCTTGGTGGCGGGACCCACAGATACGCAGTATTTT. Its translation is CASSLVAGPTDTQYF. The entire variable domain, with the rest obtained from reference TRBV5-1 and TRBJ2-3, is as follows: KAGVTQTPRYLIKTRGQQVTLSCSPISGHRSVSWYQQTPGQGLQFLFEYFSETQRNKGNFPGRFSGRQFSNSRSEMNVSTLELGDSALYLCASSLVAGPTDTQYFGPGTRLTVL.

V is TRBV20-1 and J is TRBJ1-2; 8 positions agree with TRBD1. Germline V gene data show CDR1 as DFQATT and CDR2 as SNEGSKA (reference sequence). The CDR3 loop spans 15 amino acids. V shed 6 bases and J 3 bases; nucleotides not matched to a gene: 12. As DNA, the CDR3 is TGCAGTGCAATCGACCGGGACAGGCGCTACTATGGCTACACCTTC. Amino acid sequence: CSAIDRDRRYYGYTF.

This clonotype was seen a few times. The chain recombines TRBV2 with TRBJ2-7, with 7 bases lining up with TRBD2. Germline CDR1 reads SNHLY; CDR2 reads FYNNEI. With 8 bases clipped from V and 9 bases from J, the junction kept 4 bases outside the gene matches. The CDR3 spans 10 residues. CDR3 sequence: CASGGGGQYF. The CDR3 DNA is TGTGCCAGCGGCGGCGGGGGGCAGTACTTC.

This clonotype was observed a few times. The V and J genes are TRBV5-1 and TRBJ1-1, with 7 bases matching TRBD1. This CDR3 is 15 amino acids long. J gave up 4 bases and V 1 base, and 7 bases lay outside the gene matches. The germline V gene encodes CDR1 SGHRS and CDR2 YFSETQ. The CDR3 reads CASSLTGAAGTEAFF. CDR3 in DNA: TGCGCCAGCAGCTTGACAGGGGCCGCGGGCACTGAAGCTTTCTTT.

V gene TRBV10-3 combines with J gene TRBJ1-1; D is uncertain. Per the germline V gene, CDR1 is ENHRY and CDR2 is SYGVKD. CDR3 length equals 14 residues. V lost 11 bases and J 0 bases, leaving 16 bases between the germline ends. CDR3 nucleotides: TGTGCCCATCGAGGATCGGCTTTGAACACTGAAGCTTTCTTT. Translation: CAHRGSALNTEAFF.

This rearrangement joins TRBV9 to TRBJ2-3; TRBD1 aligns across 8 bases. The trim removed 3 bases at V and 1 base at J, leaving 10 bases unmatched. CDR1 and CDR2 from the germline V gene are SGDLS and YYNGEE. CDR3 size: 17 residues. Here the CDR3 reads CASSASQGAFGTDTQYF. The CDR3 coding sequence is TGTGCCAGCAGCGCCTCTCAGGGGGCTTTTGGCACAGATACGCAGTATTTT. The complete variable domain, with remaining parts taken from reference TRBV9 and TRBJ2-3, reads DSGVTQTPKHLITATGQRVTLRCSPRSGDLSVYWYQQSLDQGLQFLIQYYNGEERAKGNILERFSAQQFPDLHSELNLSSLELGDSALYFCASSASQGAFGTDTQYFGPGTRLTVL.

This rearrangement joins TRBV6-6 to TRBJ2-1; 7 bases are a match to TRBD1. The trim removed 2 bases at V and 7 bases at J, leaving 5 bases unmatched. The CDR3 contains 14 residues. CDR1 MNHNY and CDR2 SVGAGI come from the germline V gene (reference sequence). CDR3 DNA sequence: TGTGCCAGCAGTTACAGGGACAGCGTTAATGAGCAGTTCTTC. Residues: CASSYRDSVNEQFF.

This sequence joins TRBV27 and TRBJ2-5; no clear D gene. Trimming cost V 5 bases and J 1 base, with 8 bases left between them. This CDR3 is 13 amino acids long. Per the germline V gene, CDR1 is MNHEY and CDR2 is SMNVEV (reference sequence). For the CDR3, the DNA is TGTGCCAGCAGTCCGCATAGCCAAGAGACCCAGTACTTC. Protein product: CASSPHSQETQYF.

This chain connects TRBV7-2 to TRBJ2-3; TRBD2 aligns across 11 bases. Germline V CDR1 and CDR2: SGHTA, FQGNSA. J was trimmed by 2 bases and V by 5 bases; bases with no gene match: 6. This CDR3 has 16 amino acids. Here the CDR3 reads CASSLLAGGDTDTQYF. In nucleotides, the CDR3 is TGTGCCAGCAGCCTCCTAGCGGGGGGTGACACAGATACGCAGTATTTT.

This chain uses TRBV4-2 with TRBJ2-1; tentative D call: TRBD1 (6 bases). The CDR3 loop spans 14 amino acids. In germline, CDR1 is LGHNA, CDR2 YNFKEQ. V was clipped by 5 bases and J by 5 bases, with 13 bases between them. CDR3 loop: CASSKQGPDNEQFF. The DNA of the CDR3 is TGTGCCAGCAGCAAACAGGGCCCCGACAATGAGCAGTTCTTC.

J is TRBJ1-5 and V is TRBV7-9; 7 bases are shared with TRBD1. The CDR3 runs 14 residues. V was pared by 7 bases and J by 4 bases, with 7 bases of the junction left unmatched. CDR1 and CDR2 from the germline V gene are SEHNR and FQNEAQ (reference sequence). The CDR3 sequence is CASTPGQSNQPQHF. The CDR3 DNA is TGTGCCAGCACCCCGGGACAGTCAAATCAGCCCCAGCATTTT.

This sequence joins TRBV6-1 and TRBJ2-7; possibly TRBD1 or TRBD2 for D (6 bases each). The CDR3 totals 17 residues. Germline CDR1 reads MNHNS; CDR2 reads SASEGT. The ends were cut back, 4 bases at V and 1 base at J, with 20 bases in the middle. This chain's CDR3 is CASSGGVFYRESYEQYF. The CDR3 DNA reads TGTGCCAGCAGTGGGGGGGTTTTTTACAGGGAATCCTACGAGCAGTACTTC.

The table lists this clonotype with many counts. The rearrangement joins TRBV5-1 to TRBJ2-7; no clear D gene. CDR3 length: 12 amino acids. V gave up 4 bases and J gave up 2 bases, with 7 bases separating them. Germline values: CDR1 SGHRS, CDR2 YFSETQ. CDR3 DNA: TGCGCCAGCAGCCCGGAAACCTACGAGCAGTACTTC. This codes for CASSPETYEQYF.

Turning to this clonotype: A much bigger clone sits one base away, suggesting this may be a read error. The rearrangement joins TRBV7-2 to TRBJ2-1, with TRBD2 matching 8 bases. Germline V lookup: CDR1 SGHTA, CDR2 FQGNSA. Trimming removed 6 bases from V and 7 bases from J; junction bases left unmatched: 14. CDR3 size: 16 residues. This CDR3 reads CASRSSTGRGYNEQFF. DNA of the CDR3: TGTGCCAGCAGGTCCTCCACCGGGAGGGGGTATAATGAGCAGTTCTTC.

V is TRBV28 and J is TRBJ2-1; a possible D gene is TRBD2 (7 bases). The CDR3 is made up of 14 amino acids. Germline-derived CDR1 and CDR2 are MDHEN and SYDVKM. Trimming removed 8 bases from V and 9 bases from J, with 20 bases in between. Here the CDR3 reads CASSHAGGRGEQFF. The CDR3 DNA reads TGTGCCAGCTCCCACGCCGGGGGGCGGGGTGAGCAGTTCTTC.

This clonotype was counted a few times. For the CDR3, the DNA is TGTGCCAGCAGTCCGCGACAGGACAAGCAAGAGACCCAGTACTTC. Translating it yields CASSPRQDKQETQYF. The rearrangement links TRBV12-3 or TRBV12-4 to TRBJ2-5, with a weak D call TRBD1 (6 bases). Trimming took 5 bases from V and 2 from J, leaving 15 bases between them. The CDR3 contains 15 residues.

For this clonotype: One base away lies a much larger clone, so this may be a sequencing read error. The J gene is TRBJ2-7, the V gene TRBV29-1; a possible D gene is TRBD2 (6 bases). Deletions cut 5 bases from V and 6 bases from J, with 17 bases between. The germline V gene encodes CDR1 SQVTM and CDR2 ANQGSEA. CDR3 length: 13 amino acids. The CDR3 sequence: CSVSRDGDSEQYF. For the CDR3, the DNA is TGCAGCGTTTCGCGGGACGGGGACTCCGAGCAGTACTTC.

About this clonotype: One end of the junction does not line up with germline, which may come from a read error. This chain uses TRBV5-6 with TRBJ2-1; 7 nucleotides line up with TRBD1. The CDR3 runs 15 residues. Germline CDR1 is SGHDT and CDR2 is YYEEEE. The CDR3 DNA follows: TGTGCCAGCAGACAGACAGGGCCCTTTAACAATGAGCGGTTCTTC. Encoded protein: CASRQTGPFNNERFF.

This clonotype was observed a few times. The rearrangement uses TRBV29-1 and TRBJ1-1; D is ambiguous. V was cut by 7 bases and J by 1 base, with 7 bases left in between. Germline lookup yields CDR1 SQVTM and CDR2 ANQGSEA. The CDR3 is made up of 11 amino acids. The CDR3 DNA sequence: TGCAGCGGCATAGAGAACACTGAAGCTTTCTTT. This translates into CSGIENTEAFF.

J is TRBJ1-1 and V is TRBV20-1; 8 bases line up with TRBD1. CDR3 length: 11 amino acids. Germline V gives CDR1 DFQATT, CDR2 SNEGSKA (reference sequence). With 6 bases clipped from V and 10 bases from J, the junction kept 7 bases outside the gene matches. CDR3 region: CSAETTGAAFF. The CDR3 DNA sequence: TGCAGTGCGGAGACGACAGGGGCAGCTTTCTTT.

This sequence joins TRBV4-1 and TRBJ2-5; TRBD2 aligns across 9 bases. Germline CDR1 and CDR2: MGHRA and YSYEKL. The CDR3 contains 17 residues. The V segment lost 1 base and the J segment 2 bases; nucleotides outside the gene matches: 8. The CDR3 coding sequence is TGCGCCAGCAGCCAAGTCCCGATGACTAGCGGACAAGAGACCCAGTACTTC. Translating gives CASSQVPMTSGQETQYF.

The genes are TRBV7-2 and TRBJ1-5, with 7 positions matching TRBD1. V dropped 3 bases and J dropped 1; count of bases not matched to a gene: 9. The CDR3 runs 17 residues. CDR1 is SGHTA and CDR2 is FQGNSA in the germline V gene. The CDR3 spells CASSLAPGGMSNQPQHF. The CDR3 DNA reads TGTGCCAGCAGCTTGGCCCCAGGGGGAATGAGCAATCAGCCCCAGCATTTT.